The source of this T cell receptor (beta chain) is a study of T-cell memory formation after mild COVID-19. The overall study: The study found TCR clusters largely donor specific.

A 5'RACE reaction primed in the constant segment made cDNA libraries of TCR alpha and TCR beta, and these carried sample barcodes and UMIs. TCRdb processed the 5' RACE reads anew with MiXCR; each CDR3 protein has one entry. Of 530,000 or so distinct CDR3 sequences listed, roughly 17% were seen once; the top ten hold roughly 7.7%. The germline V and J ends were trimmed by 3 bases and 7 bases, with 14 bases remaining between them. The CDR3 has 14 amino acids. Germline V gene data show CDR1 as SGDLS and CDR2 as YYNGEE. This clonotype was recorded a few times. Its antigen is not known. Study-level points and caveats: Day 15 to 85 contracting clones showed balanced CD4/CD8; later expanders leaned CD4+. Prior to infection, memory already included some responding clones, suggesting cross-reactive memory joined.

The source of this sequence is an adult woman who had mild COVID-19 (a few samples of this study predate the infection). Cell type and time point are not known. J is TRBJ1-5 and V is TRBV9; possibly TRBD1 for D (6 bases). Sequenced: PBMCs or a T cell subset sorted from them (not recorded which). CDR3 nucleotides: TGTGCCAGCAGCGCACAGGGAGAGGAACAGCCCCAGCATTTT. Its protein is CASSAQGEEQPQHF. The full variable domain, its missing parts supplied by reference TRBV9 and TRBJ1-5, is DSGVTQTPKHLITATGQRVTLRCSPRSGDLSVYWYQQSLDQGLQFLIQYYNGEERAKGNILERFSAQQFPDLHSELNLSSLELGDSALYFCASSAQGEEQPQHFGDGTRLSIL.